This T cell receptor beta chain was identified during a study of cytotoxic CD8 clonotypes in ibrutinib-treated CLL. The table came from immunoSEQ multiplex PCR; TCRdb's copy has only in-frame clones and leaves some out. The data show about 150,000 clones, with about 75% seen just once and approximately 5.1% held by the top ten. The receptor was derived from a human donor with chronic lymphocytic leukemia. The specimen was PBMCs, collected after 24 months of ibrutinib treatment.

The CDR3 sequence is CASSLLAGGRANYGYTF. The CDR3 DNA is TGTGCCAGCAGTTTATTGGCGGGGGGCAGAGCTAACTATGGCTACACCTTC. The genes are TRBV27 and TRBJ1-2; D is perhaps TRBD1 (6 bases). Germline V gives CDR1 MNHEY, CDR2 SMNVEV (reference sequence). V lost 1 base and J 0 bases, leaving 15 bases between the germline ends. This CDR3 has 17 amino acids.